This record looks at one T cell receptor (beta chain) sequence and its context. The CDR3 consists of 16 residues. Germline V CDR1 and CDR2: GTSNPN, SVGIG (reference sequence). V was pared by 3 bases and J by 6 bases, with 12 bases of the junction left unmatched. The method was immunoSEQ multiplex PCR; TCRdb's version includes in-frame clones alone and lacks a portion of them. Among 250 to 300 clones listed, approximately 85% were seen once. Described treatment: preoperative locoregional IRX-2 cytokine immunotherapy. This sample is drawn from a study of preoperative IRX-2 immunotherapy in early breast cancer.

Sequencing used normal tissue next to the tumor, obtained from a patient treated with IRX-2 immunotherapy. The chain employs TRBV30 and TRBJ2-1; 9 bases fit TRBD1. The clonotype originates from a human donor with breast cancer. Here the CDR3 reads CAWRIKGTGRPNEQFF. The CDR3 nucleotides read TGTGCCTGGAGAATAAAAGGGACAGGGCGGCCCAATGAGCAGTTCTTC.